The 8 T cell receptor beta chains listed next were all sequenced from one sample in a study of cytomegalovirus exposure and HLA in healthy donors. A multiplex PCR was run with 60 Vbeta primers and 13 Jbeta primers. Some clones are missing from TCRdb's copy, which holds only in-frame ones; the method was immunoSEQ multiplex PCR. The sample consists of around 270,000 clones, 75% to 85% of them appearing once. Sequencing used PBMCs. These TCRs come from a girl aged 2 to 10 in good health and CMV-seronegative.

The V call is TRBV5-4, the J call TRBJ2-1; 11 bases align to TRBD2. V trimming: 6 bases; J trimming: 1 base; junction bases outside the gene matches: 12. CDR1 is SGHNT, CDR2 YYREEE, per germline (reference sequence). The CDR3 length is 18 residues. The CDR3 DNA is TGTGCCAGCACCTTCGGAATAGCGGGAGGGCGATCCTACAATGAGCAGTTCTTC. Translation gives CASTFGIAGGRSYNEQFF.

The chain employs TRBV27 and TRBJ1-1; no reliable D call. The CDR3 length is 13 residues. The germline V and J ends were trimmed by 7 bases and 3 bases, with 12 bases remaining between them. The V gene's germline CDR1 is MNHEY and CDR2 SMNVEV (reference sequence). Written as DNA, the CDR3 is TGTGCCAGCAAGGTGGGCGCCGACACTGAAGCTTTCTTT. As protein: CASKVGADTEAFF.

As DNA, the CDR3 is TGTGCCAGCAGCTTATCGGGACTAGCGGGAGGCACAGATACGCAGTATTTT. It encodes CASSLSGLAGGTDTQYF. The chain carries TRBV7-3 and TRBJ2-3, with 14 bases matching TRBD2. Looked up from germline, CDR1 is SGHTA and CDR2 is FQGTGA. Losses at the gene ends were 2 bases for V and 1 base for J; bases not matched to a gene: 2. This CDR3 has 17 amino acids. Full variable domain (outside the CDR3, taken from reference TRBV7-3 and TRBJ2-3): GAGVSQTPSNKVTEKGKYVELRCDPISGHTALYWYRQSLGQGPEFLIYFQGTGAADDSGLPNDRFFAVRPEGSVSTLKIQRTERGDSAVYLCASSLSGLAGGTDTQYFGPGTRLTVL.

This chain connects TRBV6-1 to TRBJ1-1; D ambiguous. Deletions cut 3 bases from V and 3 bases from J, with 8 bases between. CDR3 size: 13 residues. Germline values: CDR1 MNHNS, CDR2 SASEGT. CDR3 residues: CASSESRDTEAFF. CDR3 bases: TGTGCCAGCAGTGAGTCGCGGGACACTGAAGCTTTCTTT.

This chain joins TRBV10-3 and TRBJ2-5; perhaps TRBD2 as D (7 bases). The CDR3 is 14 amino acids. V was cut by 2 bases and J by 13 bases, with 20 bases left in between. Per the germline V gene, CDR1 is ENHRY and CDR2 is SYGVKD. The CDR3 region is CAISEGPKGGRAYF. Here the CDR3 DNA reads TGTGCCATCAGTGAGGGACCTAAAGGGGGGAGGGCGTACTTC.

This clone came up a few times. This sequence joins TRBV6-1 and TRBJ1-1; D not resolved. Germline V lookup: CDR1 MNHNS, CDR2 SASEGT. V was trimmed by 10 bases and J by 1 base, leaving 13 bases between them. The CDR3 sequence is 13 residues long. CDR3 loop: CATFTDTNTEAFF. The CDR3 nucleotides read TGTGCCACTTTTACAGATACGAACACTGAAGCTTTCTTT.

The chain carries TRBV7-6 and TRBJ1-2, with D possibly matching TRBD1 (6 bases). Trimming cost V 5 bases and J 4 bases, with 17 bases left between them. Germline CDR1 SGHVS, CDR2 FNYEAQ. The CDR3 is 15 residues long. CDR3 amino acids: CASSPFSTGLYGYTF. The CDR3, as DNA: TGTGCCAGCAGCCCATTCTCGACAGGCCTCTATGGCTACACCTTC.

This clone was seen only once. This sequence joins TRBV6-1 and TRBJ2-5; 7 nucleotides line up with TRBD2. The J call may be wrong; the DNA end is better matched by TRBJ2-7. Looked up from germline, CDR1 is MNHNS and CDR2 is SASEGT. This CDR3 region has 14 residues. The CDR3 spells CASRASSGSYEQYF. CDR3 in DNA: TGTGCCAGCCGCGCCTCTAGCGGCTCCTACGAGCAGTACTTC.